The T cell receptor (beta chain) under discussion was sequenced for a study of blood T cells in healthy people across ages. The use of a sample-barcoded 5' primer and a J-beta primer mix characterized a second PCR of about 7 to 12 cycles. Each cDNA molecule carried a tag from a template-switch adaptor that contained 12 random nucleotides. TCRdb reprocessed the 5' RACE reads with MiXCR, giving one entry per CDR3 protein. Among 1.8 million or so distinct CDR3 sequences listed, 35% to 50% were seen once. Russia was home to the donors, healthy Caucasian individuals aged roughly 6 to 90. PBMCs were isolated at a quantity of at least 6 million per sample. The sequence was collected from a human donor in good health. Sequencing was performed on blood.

CDR3 protein: CASSQEVAGGGRPYNEQFF. The CDR3 nucleotides read TGTGCCAGCAGCCAGGAGGTAGCGGGGGGGGGAAGACCCTACAATGAGCAGTTCTTC. The chain carries TRBV7-2 and TRBJ2-1; TRBD2 aligns across 11 bases. The CDR3 is 19 amino acids. The V and J ends lost 5 bases and 2 bases, in that order; junction bases with no gene match: 14. Germline V gives CDR1 SGHTA, CDR2 FQGNSA. The whole variable domain, filled in from reference TRBV7-2 and TRBJ2-1, reads GAGVSQSPSNKVTEKGKDVELRCDPISGHTALYWYRQSLGQGLEFLIYFQGNSAPDKSGLPSDRFSAERTGGSVSTLTIQRTQQEDSAVYLCASSQEVAGGGRPYNEQFFGPGTRLTVL.